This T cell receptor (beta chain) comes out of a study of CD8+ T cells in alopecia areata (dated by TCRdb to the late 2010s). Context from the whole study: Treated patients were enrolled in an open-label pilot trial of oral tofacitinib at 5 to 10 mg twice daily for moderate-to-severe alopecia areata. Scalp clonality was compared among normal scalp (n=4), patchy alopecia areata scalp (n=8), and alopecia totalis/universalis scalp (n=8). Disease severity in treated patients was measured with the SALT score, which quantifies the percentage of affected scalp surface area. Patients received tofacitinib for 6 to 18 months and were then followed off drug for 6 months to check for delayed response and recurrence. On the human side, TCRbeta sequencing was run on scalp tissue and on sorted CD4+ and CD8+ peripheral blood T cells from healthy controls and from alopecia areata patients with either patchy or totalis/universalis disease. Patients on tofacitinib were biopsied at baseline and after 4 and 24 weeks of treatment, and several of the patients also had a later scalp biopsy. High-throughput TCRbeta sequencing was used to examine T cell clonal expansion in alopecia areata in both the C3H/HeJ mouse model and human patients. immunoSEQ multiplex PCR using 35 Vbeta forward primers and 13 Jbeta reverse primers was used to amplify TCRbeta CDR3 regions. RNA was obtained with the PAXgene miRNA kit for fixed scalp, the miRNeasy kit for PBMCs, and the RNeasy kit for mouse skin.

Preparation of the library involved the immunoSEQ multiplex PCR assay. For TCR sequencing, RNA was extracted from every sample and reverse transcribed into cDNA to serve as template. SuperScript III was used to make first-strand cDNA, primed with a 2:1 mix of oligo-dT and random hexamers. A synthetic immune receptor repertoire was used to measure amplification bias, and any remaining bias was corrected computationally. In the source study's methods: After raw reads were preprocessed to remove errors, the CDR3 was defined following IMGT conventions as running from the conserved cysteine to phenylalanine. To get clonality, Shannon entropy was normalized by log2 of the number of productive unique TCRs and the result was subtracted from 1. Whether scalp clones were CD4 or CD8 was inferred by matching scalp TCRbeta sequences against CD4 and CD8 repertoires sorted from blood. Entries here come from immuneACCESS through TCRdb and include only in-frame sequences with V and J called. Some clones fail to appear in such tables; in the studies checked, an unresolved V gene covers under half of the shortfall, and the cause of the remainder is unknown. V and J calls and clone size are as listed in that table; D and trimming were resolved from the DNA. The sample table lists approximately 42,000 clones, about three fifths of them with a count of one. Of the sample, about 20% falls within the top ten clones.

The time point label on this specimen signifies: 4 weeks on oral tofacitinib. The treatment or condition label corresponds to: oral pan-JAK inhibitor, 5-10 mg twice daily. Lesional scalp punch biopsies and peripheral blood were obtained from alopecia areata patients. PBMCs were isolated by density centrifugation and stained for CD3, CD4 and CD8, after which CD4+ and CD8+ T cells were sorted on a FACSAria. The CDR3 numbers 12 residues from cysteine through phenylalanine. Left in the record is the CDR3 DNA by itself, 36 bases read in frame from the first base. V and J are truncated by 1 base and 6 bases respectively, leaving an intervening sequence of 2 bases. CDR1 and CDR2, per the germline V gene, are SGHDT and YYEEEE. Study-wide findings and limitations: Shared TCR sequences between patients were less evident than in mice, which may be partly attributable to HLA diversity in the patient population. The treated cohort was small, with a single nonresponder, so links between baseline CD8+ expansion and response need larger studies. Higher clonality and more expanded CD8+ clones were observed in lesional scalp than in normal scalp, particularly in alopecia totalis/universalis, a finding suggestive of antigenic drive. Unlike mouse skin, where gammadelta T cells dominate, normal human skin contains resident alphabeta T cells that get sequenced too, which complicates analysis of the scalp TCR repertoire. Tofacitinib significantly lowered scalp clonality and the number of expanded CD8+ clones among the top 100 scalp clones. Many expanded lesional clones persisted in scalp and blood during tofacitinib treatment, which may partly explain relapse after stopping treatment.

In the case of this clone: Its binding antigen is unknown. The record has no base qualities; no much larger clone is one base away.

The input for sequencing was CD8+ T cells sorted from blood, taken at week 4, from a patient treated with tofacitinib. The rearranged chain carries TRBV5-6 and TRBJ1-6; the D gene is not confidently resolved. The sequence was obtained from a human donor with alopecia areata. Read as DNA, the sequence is TGTGCCAGCAGCTTGAGTAATTCACCCCTCCACTTT. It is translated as CASSLSNSPLHF.